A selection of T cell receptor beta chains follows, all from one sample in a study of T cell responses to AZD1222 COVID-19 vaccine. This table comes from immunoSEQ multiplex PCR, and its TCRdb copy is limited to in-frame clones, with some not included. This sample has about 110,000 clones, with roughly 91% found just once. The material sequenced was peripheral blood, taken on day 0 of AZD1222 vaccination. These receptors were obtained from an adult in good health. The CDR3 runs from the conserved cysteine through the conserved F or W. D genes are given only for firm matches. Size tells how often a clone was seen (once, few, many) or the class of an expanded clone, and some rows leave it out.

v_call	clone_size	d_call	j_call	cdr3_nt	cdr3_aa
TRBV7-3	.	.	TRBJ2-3	TGTGCCAGCAGCTTAGGCGCAGGGGCGATCACAGATACGCAGTATTTT	CASSLGAGAITDTQYF
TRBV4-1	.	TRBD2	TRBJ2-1	TGCGCCAGCAGCCGTGCACTTCCCACGCGGGAGCACTTCTACAATGAGCAGTTCTTC	CASSRALPTREHFYNEQFF
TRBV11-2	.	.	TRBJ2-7	TGTGCCAGCAGCTTACCTGCCAGCTACTACGAGCAGTACTTC	CASSLPASYYEQYF
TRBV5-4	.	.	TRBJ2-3	TGTGCCAGCAGCTGGACCCAACCGGGACATCCGACCACAGATACGCAGTATTTT	CASSWTQPGHPTTDTQYF
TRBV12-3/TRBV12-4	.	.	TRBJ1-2	TGTGCCAGCAGCCTAGGGGCCGGGGGGAGCTACACCTTC	CASSLGAGGSYTF
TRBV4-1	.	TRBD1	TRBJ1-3	TGCGCCAGCAGCCAGATGGTGACAGGGGTAAACACCATATATTTT	CASSQMVTGVNTIYF
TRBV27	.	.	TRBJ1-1	TGTGCCAGCAGTTCCCCGGGGCTCGGCACTGAAGCTTTCTTT	CASSSPGLGTEAFF
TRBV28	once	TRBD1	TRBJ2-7	TGTGCCAGCAGCACCGGGACAGGAGGCTACGAGCAGTACTTC	CASSTGTGGYEQYF
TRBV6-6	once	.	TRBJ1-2	TGTGCCAGCAGTTCTACGGATGGGGGTAACTATGGCTACACCTTC	CASSSTDGGNYGYTF
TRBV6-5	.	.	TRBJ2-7	TGTGCCAGCAGTTACTCGAGTCGGGAACCCTACGAGCAGTACTTC	CASSYSSREPYEQYF
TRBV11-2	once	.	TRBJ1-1	TGTGCCAGCAGCTTAGGTGGTATTGAAGCTTTCTTT	CASSLGGIEAFF
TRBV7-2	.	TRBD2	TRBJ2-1	TGTGCCAGCAGTCGGGCGGGAGTCCACAATGAGCAGTTCTTC	CASSRAGVHNEQFF
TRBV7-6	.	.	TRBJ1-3	TGTGCCAGCAGCCCAATACAGGTTTTCTCTGGAAACACCATATATTTT	CASSPIQVFSGNTIYF
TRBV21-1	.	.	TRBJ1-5	TGTGCCAGCAGCAAGCCGACAGGGGGCAATCAGCCCCAGCATTTT	CASSKPTGGNQPQHF
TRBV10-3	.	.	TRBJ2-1	TGTGCCATCAGTGTACCCTTAGGGGGCTACAATGAGCAGTTCTTC	CAISVPLGGYNEQFF
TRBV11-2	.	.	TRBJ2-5	TGTGCCAGCAGCTTATGGCCAGGTGAAGAGACCCAGTACTTC	CASSLWPGEETQYF
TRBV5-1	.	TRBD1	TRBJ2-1	TGCGCCAGCAGCCCTGGACAGGGGGCCTACAATGAGCAGTTCTTC	CASSPGQGAYNEQFF
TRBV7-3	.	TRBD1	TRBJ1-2	TGTGCCAGCAGCCCGGGACAGGACTATGGCTACACCTTC	CASSPGQDYGYTF
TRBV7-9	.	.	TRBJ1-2	TGTGCCAGCAGCTTGGGGACCGGGGTAAGAAACTATGGCTACACCTTC	CASSLGTGVRNYGYTF
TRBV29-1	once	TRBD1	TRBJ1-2	TGCAGCGCAGGGACAGGGGACCGTGGCTACACCTTC	CSAGTGDRGYTF
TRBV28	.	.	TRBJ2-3	TGTGCCAGCAGACCGGACGTCACAGATACGCAGTATTTT	CASRPDVTDTQYF
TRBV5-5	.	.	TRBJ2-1	TGTGCCAGCAGCACACAGGGAGGGTTCAATGAGCAGTTCTTC	CASSTQGGFNEQFF
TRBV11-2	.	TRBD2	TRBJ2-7	TGTGCCAGCAGCCCTCTAGCGGTGAGCTCCTACGAGCAGTACTTC	CASSPLAVSSYEQYF
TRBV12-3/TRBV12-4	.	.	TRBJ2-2	TGTGCCAGCAGTTTAACGACCGGGGAGCTGTTTTTT	CASSLTTGELFF
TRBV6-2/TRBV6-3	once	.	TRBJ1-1	TGTGCCAGCAGTTACCTCGGGAGGAACACTGAAGCTTTCTTT	CASSYLGRNTEAFF
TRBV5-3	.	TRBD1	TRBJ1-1	TGTGCCAGAAGCCTAAACTCCAGGGGGCGTTCTGAATTGAACACTGAAGCTTTCTTT	CARSLNSRGRSELNTEAFF
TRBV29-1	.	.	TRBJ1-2	TGCAGCGCTGGGGTACAGGGAACTCTTCACTATGGCTACACCTTC	CSAGVQGTLHYGYTF
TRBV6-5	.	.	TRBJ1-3	TGTGCCAGCAGCTTGACTCAACAAGCTGGAAACACCATATATTTT	CASSLTQQAGNTIYF
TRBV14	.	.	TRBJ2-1	TGTGCCAGCAGCTTCCCGGGGACCTACAATGAGCAGTTCTTC	CASSFPGTYNEQFF
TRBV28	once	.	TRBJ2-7	TGTGCCAGCAGCGGGTCCCGGGCCGGGAGCCATTACGAGCAGTACTTC	CASSGSRAGSHYEQYF
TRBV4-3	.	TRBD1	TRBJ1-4	TGCGCCAGCAGCCAAGGGACAGGGACAACTAATGAAAAACTGTTTTTT	CASSQGTGTTNEKLFF
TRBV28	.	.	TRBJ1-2	TGTGCCAGCAGTACTAACTATGGCTACACCTTC	CASSTNYGYTF
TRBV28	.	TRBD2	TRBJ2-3	TGTGCCGGAGCGGGAGGGACAGATACGCAGTATTTT	CAGAGGTDTQYF
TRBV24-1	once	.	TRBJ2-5	TGTGCCACCAGTGATTTAGGGCCGGGTCGGGCGACCCAGTACTTC	CATSDLGPGRATQYF
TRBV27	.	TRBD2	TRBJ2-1	TGTGCCAGCAGTCCCCTTGTGCCGGGACTAGCGGGAGGGCATGAGCAGTTCTTC	CASSPLVPGLAGGHEQFF
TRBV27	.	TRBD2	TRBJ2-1	TGTGCCAGCAGCTTTACGGGAGGGGACAATGAGCAGTTCTTC	CASSFTGGDNEQFF
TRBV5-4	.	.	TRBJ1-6	TGTGCCAGCAGCCCGGGAAGTAGAGATAATTCACCCCTCCACTTT	CASSPGSRDNSPLHF
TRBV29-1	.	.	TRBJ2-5	TGCAGCGTTGAAGGATCGCCCATCGAGGAGACCCAGTACTTC	CSVEGSPIEETQYF
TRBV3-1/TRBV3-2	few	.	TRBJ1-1	TGTGCCAGCAGCCAAGATCGTCAGAACACTGAAGCTTTCTTT	CASSQDRQNTEAFF
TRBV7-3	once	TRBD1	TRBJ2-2	TGTGCCAGCAGCTTAACAGGGGGCAAGGCCGGGGAGCTGTTTTTT	CASSLTGGKAGELFF
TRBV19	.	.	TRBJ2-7	TGTGCCAGTAGTCGGGACCGCCGCGAGCAGTACTTC	CASSRDRREQYF
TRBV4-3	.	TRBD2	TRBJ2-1	TGCGCCAGCAGCCAAGGATGGGGTAGCGGGAGGTTGGTTGATGAGCAGTTCTTC	CASSQGWGSGRLVDEQFF
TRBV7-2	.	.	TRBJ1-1	TGTGCCAGCAGCTTAATAGGGAGGAACACTGAAGCTTTCTTT	CASSLIGRNTEAFF
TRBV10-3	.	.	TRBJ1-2	TGTGCCATCAGCGCGGGCGGGGCAGAAGCTAACTATGGCTACACCTTC	CAISAGGAEANYGYTF
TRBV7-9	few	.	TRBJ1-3	TGTGCCAGCAGCTCCTCCAGCTCTGGAAACACCATATATTTT	CASSSSSSGNTIYF
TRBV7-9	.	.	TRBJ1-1	TGTGCCAGCAGCTTACATATGAACACTGAAGCTTTCTTT	CASSLHMNTEAFF
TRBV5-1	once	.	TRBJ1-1	TGCGCCAGCAGCTCCGGGACGGAGAACACTGAAGCTTTCTTT	CASSSGTENTEAFF
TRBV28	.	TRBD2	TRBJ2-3	TGTGCCAGCACGGGGGGAATTAGTAGCACAGATACGCAGTATTTT	CASTGGISSTDTQYF